This TCR beta chain was sequenced for a study of blood T cell repertoires in COVID-19. As for the study in general: Sample material is recorded as cDNA or gDNA derived from T cells, B-cell-depleted T cells, or PBMCs.

The CDR3 covers 13 residues. Germline CDR1 reads MNHEY; CDR2 reads SVGEGT. Trimming shortened V by 2 bases and J by 3 bases, and 7 bases separated the two germline ends. Authors' data handling: Using reference gene primer amplification, nucleated cell counts were estimated. Sequenced by immunoSEQ multiplex PCR; TCRdb stores in-frame clones only, minus some. For V, J and clone size, that table is used; D and trimming come from the DNA. Of over 130,000 clones in the sample, around 89% were seen once. This clonotype originated in a human donor in a cohort sampled during active COVID-19. The chain couples TRBV6-2 or TRBV6-3 to TRBJ1-2, with unresolved D. Sequencing used peripheral blood. CDR3 bases: TGTGCCAGCAGTTACCGGAGAGACTATGGCTACACCTTC. It is translated as CASSYRRDYGYTF.